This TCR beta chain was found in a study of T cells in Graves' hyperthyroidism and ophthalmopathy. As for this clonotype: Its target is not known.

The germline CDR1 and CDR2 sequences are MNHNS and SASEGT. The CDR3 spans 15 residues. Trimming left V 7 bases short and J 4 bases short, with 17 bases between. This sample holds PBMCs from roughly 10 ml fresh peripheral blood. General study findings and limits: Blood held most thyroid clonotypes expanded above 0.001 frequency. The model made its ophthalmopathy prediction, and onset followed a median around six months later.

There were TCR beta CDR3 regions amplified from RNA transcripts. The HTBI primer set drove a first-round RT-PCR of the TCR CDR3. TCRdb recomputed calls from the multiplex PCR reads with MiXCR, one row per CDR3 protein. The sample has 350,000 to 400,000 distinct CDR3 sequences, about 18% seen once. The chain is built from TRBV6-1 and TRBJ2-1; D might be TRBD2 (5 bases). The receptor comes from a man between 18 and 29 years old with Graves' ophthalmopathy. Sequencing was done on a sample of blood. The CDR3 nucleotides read TGTGCCAGCAAGGCTTCAAGCGGTGGATACAATGAGCAGTTCTTC. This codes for CASKASSGGYNEQFF.